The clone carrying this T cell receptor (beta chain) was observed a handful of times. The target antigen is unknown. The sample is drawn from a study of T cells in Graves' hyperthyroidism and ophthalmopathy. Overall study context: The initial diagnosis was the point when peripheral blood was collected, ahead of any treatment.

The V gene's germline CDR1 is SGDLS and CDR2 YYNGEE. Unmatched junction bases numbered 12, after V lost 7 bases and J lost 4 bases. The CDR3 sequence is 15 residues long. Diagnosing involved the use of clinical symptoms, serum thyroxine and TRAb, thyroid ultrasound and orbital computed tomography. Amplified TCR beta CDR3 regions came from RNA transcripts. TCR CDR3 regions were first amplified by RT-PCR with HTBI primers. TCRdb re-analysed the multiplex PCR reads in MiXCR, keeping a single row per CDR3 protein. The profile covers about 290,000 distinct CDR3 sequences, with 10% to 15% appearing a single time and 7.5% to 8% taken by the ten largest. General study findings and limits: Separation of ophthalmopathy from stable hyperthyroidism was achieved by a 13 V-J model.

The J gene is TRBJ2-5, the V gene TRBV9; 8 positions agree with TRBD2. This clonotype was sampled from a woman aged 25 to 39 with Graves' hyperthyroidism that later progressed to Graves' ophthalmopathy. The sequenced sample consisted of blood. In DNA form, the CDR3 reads TGTGCCAGCGCCAACGGGGGGGGCGCGAGAGAGACCCAGTACTTC. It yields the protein CASANGGGARETQYF. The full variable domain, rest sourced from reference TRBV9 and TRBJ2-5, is DSGVTQTPKHLITATGQRVTLRCSPRSGDLSVYWYQQSLDQGLQFLIQYYNGEERAKGNILERFSAQQFPDLHSELNLSSLELGDSALYFCASANGGGARETQYFGPGTRLLVL.